Listed here are 2 T cell receptor beta chains from one sample, sequenced in a study of quantifying T cell responses using KT2 cells. Turning to the study itself: cDNA was made from DNase-treated RNA using alpha and beta constant primers.

The cDNA 3' end received a ligated oligonucleotide with a UMI. An equimolar mix of RC1.1 and RC1.2 primed the beta chain across TRBC1 and TRBC2. TCRdb independently ran MiXCR on the UMI-ligation and nested PCR reads; one entry per CDR3 protein. The profile shows approximately 54,000 distinct CDR3 sequences, roughly 12% of them singletons. The sequencing input was PBMCs spiked with cells of the T cell clone KT2. The receptors derive from a human donor.

This clonotype was seen many times. This chain connects TRBV6-1 to TRBJ2-4; D gene ambiguous. The V gene's germline CDR1 is MNHNS and CDR2 SASEGT. The V gene lost 3 bases and the J gene lost 0 bases, with 9 bases spanning the gap. The CDR3 extends over 15 amino acids. CDR3 in amino acids: CASSELTLAKNIQYF. As DNA, the CDR3 is TGTGCCAGCAGTGAGCTGACTTTAGCCAAAAACATTCAGTACTTC.

The chain joins TRBV12-3 or TRBV12-4 to TRBJ2-3; 10 bases fit TRBD2. Trimming took 8 bases from V and 2 from J; bases not matched to a gene: 4. This CDR3 spans 14 amino acids. For the CDR3, the DNA is TGTGCCAGCTTAGCGGGAGGTGTCACAGATACGCAGTATTTT. It encodes CASLAGGVTDTQYF.